The source of this TCR beta chain is a study of T cell responses to AZD1222 COVID-19 vaccine. Study conclusions and caveats: Reports indicate that nearly half of spike-specific TCRs are directed at unmutated variant regions. Clonal diversity may have been underestimated, and the donors were mostly white British, with more females than males.

The table came from immunoSEQ multiplex PCR; TCRdb's copy has only in-frame clones and leaves some out. Among 150,000 to 200,000 clones, more than 85% were seen once, and the ten largest hold roughly 3.8%. For this clone: Its target is not known.

Trimming cost V 3 bases and J 0 bases, with 19 bases left between them. Germline-derived CDR1 and CDR2 are SGDLS and YYNGEE. The length of the CDR3 is 18 residues. The sequence derives from an adult in good health. The chain carries TRBV9 and TRBJ1-3, with D unresolved. Specimen: peripheral blood, collected on day 0 of AZD1222 vaccination. The CDR3 loop reads CASSALIGVTNSGNTIYF. The CDR3 coding sequence is TGTGCCAGCAGCGCCCTTATTGGGGTTACCAACTCTGGAAACACCATATATTTT.